The clone carrying this TCR beta chain was observed a handful of times. The antigen is undetermined. The ends were cut back, 1 base at V and 5 bases at J, with 4 bases in the middle. This CDR3 is built from 12 residues. The germline V gene encodes CDR1 SGHTA and CDR2 FQGNSA. Reverse transcribed after extraction, RNA yielded cDNA as the sequencing template. Data came from immunoSEQ multiplex PCR; TCRdb stores just in-frame clones and leaves some out. The table lists approximately 300,000 clones, roughly 50% of them singletons. This sample's treatment: oral pan-JAK inhibitor, 5-10 mg twice daily. This entry comes from a study of CD8+ T cells in alopecia areata. General observations from the study: Uncertainty about whether baseline CD8+ expansion is linked to response remains, with one nonresponder. Under tofacitinib, fewer expanded CD8+ clones appeared among the top 100 scalp clones.

The V call is TRBV7-2, the J call TRBJ2-3; D is uncertain. Material: CD4+ T cells sorted from blood, obtained at week 24, from a patient treated with tofacitinib. This sequence originates from a human donor with alopecia areata. The CDR3 sequence is CASSLGIDTQYF. CDR3 DNA sequence: TGTGCCAGCAGCTTAGGGATAGATACGCAGTATTTT.